The 18 T cell receptor beta chains below come from one sample, sequenced in a study of blood T cell repertoires in COVID-19. Some clones are missing from TCRdb's copy, which holds only in-frame ones; the method was immunoSEQ multiplex PCR. Of about 71,000 clones listed, more than 70% are singletons. The source material was peripheral blood. The source is a man aged 50-60 years with active COVID-19.

This clone is a singleton in its sample. J is TRBJ2-2 and V is TRBV11-3, with 7 bases that match TRBD2. Germline assignment: CDR1 SGHNT and CDR2 YENEEA. V lost 6 bases and J lost 4; bases outside the gene matches: 5. This CDR3 has 14 residues. CDR3 coding DNA: TGTGCCAGCAGATCCTCGGGGGGCACCGGGGAGCTGTTTTTT. Its protein product is CASRSSGGTGELFF.

This sequence joins TRBV15 and TRBJ2-1; 14 bases fit TRBD2. Germline V CDR1 and CDR2: LNHNV, YYDKDF (reference sequence). Unmatched junction bases numbered 5, after V lost 0 bases and J lost 4 bases. The CDR3 spans 18 residues. CDR3 sequence: CATSRESGLAGVYNEQFF. In DNA, the CDR3 is TGTGCCACCAGCAGAGAGTCGGGACTAGCGGGAGTGTACAATGAGCAGTTCTTC. The variable domain in full, completed from reference TRBV15 and TRBJ2-1, reads DAMVIQNPRYQVTQFGKPVTLSCSQTLNHNVMYWYQQKSSQAPKLLFHYYDKDFNNEADTPDNFQSRRPNTSFCFLDIRSPGLGDTAMYLCATSRESGLAGVYNEQFFGPGTRLTVL.

This chain connects TRBV12-3 or TRBV12-4 to TRBJ2-1; TRBD2 matches at 9 bases. V dropped 5 bases and J dropped 15; count of bases not matched to a gene: 8. The CDR3 contains 12 residues. The CDR3: CASSPDRGGGFF. The CDR3 bases are TGTGCCAGCAGTCCCGACCGCGGGGGGGGGTTCTTC.

The CDR3 loop is CASSVGLAATYEQYV. Written as DNA, the CDR3 is TGTGCCAGCAGCGTGGGACTAGCGGCTACCTACGAGCAGTACGTC. The rearrangement uses TRBV5-8 and TRBJ2-7, with TRBD2 matching over 11 bases. The length of the CDR3 is 15 residues. The junction had 5 bases not matched to a gene; V was cut back by 4 bases and J by 2 bases. The V gene's germline CDR1 is SGHTS and CDR2 YDEGEE.

This chain uses TRBV19 with TRBJ2-7; D remains unclear. Germline CDR1 is LNHDA and CDR2 is SQIVND (reference sequence). Trimming removed 2 bases at V and 5 bases at J, with 10 bases between. The CDR3 loop spans 13 amino acids. This chain's CDR3 is CASSITPGHEQYV. CDR3 sequence (DNA): TGTGCCAGTAGTATAACCCCAGGTCACGAGCAGTACGTC.

The rearrangement joins TRBV12-3 or TRBV12-4 to TRBJ1-4; tentatively, D is TRBD1 (5 bases). The CDR3 has 12 amino acids. The V and J ends lost 6 bases and 8 bases respectively, with 10 bases between them. CDR3 protein: CASSRQGEKLFF. The CDR3 nucleotides read TGTGCCAGCAGCCGCCAGGGAGAAAAACTGTTTTTT.

The chain carries TRBV5-4 and TRBJ1-2, with unresolved D. V lost 0 bases to trimming and J lost 3 bases, with 12 bases between them. CDR1 and CDR2 from the germline V gene are SGHNT and YYREEE (reference sequence). The CDR3 is made up of 15 amino acids. CDR3 residues: CASSLGTVGDYGYTF. The CDR3 DNA sequence: TGTGCCAGCAGCTTGGGCACGGTAGGAGACTATGGCTACACCTTC. The full variable domain, with the rest looked up from reference TRBV5-4 and TRBJ1-2, is ETGVTQSPTHLIKTRGQQVTLRCSSQSGHNTVSWYQQALGQGPQFIFQYYREEENGRGNFPPRFSGLQFPNYSSELNVNALELDDSALYLCASSLGTVGDYGYTFGSGTRLTVV.

This clone has a handful of counts. The chain uses TRBV7-9 and TRBJ1-1; a possible D gene is TRBD1 (5 bases). Germline assignment: CDR1 SEHNR and CDR2 FQNEAQ (reference sequence). V was cut by 5 bases and J by 10 bases, with 17 bases left in between. The CDR3 covers 13 residues. CDR3 sequence (DNA): TGTGCCAGCAGCACCGCTGGGGGGATCGGAGCTTTCTTT. This gives the protein CASSTAGGIGAFF.

The rearrangement uses TRBV25-1 and TRBJ2-1, with 9 bases matching TRBD2. This CDR3 has 15 amino acids. CDR1 is MGHDK and CDR2 is SYGVNS in the germline V gene. The V gene end was trimmed by 1 base and the J gene end by 8 bases; junction bases not matched to a gene: 6. The CDR3 region has the DNA TGTGCCAGCAGTGAATCTGGCGGGAGGGCCTATGAGCAGTTCTTC. This sequence encodes CASSESGGRAYEQFF.

The chain carries TRBV7-2 and TRBJ2-1, with TRBD1 identical over 7 bases. CDR1 SGHTA and CDR2 FQGNSA come from the germline V gene. The CDR3 consists of 15 residues. J gave up 2 bases and V 2 bases, and 3 bases lay outside the gene matches. The CDR3 region is CASSLIGTAYNEQFF. For the CDR3, the DNA is TGTGCCAGCAGCTTAATTGGGACAGCCTACAATGAGCAGTTCTTC.

This rearrangement joins TRBV14 to TRBJ1-1; D perhaps matches TRBD1 (5 bases). The V gene's germline CDR1 is SGHDN and CDR2 FVKESK. The CDR3 spans 15 residues. V was cut by 2 bases and J by 0 bases, with 10 bases left in between. The CDR3 sequence is CASSQHQGLNTEAFF. CDR3 DNA sequence: TGTGCCAGCAGCCAACACCAGGGATTGAACACTGAAGCTTTCTTT. Complete variable domain (other parts from reference TRBV14 and TRBJ1-1): EAGVTQFPSHSVIEKGQTVTLRCDPISGHDNLYWYRRVMGKEIKFLLHFVKESKQDESGMPNNRFLAERTGGTYSTLKVQPAELEDSGVYFCASSQHQGLNTEAFFGQGTRLTVV.

The chain uses TRBV6-6 and TRBJ1-5; unclear D gene. The CDR3 covers 13 residues. V lost 6 bases and J lost 3, with 9 bases in between. Per germline, CDR1 MNHNY and CDR2 SVGAGI (reference sequence). This CDR3 is CASSDQDNQPQHF. The CDR3 bases are TGTGCCAGCAGCGACCAGGACAATCAGCCCCAGCATTTT.

V usage is TRBV6-5 and J usage is TRBJ1-2; no definite D call. CDR1 and CDR2 from the germline V gene are MNHEY and SVGAGI. Deletions cut 6 bases from V and 1 base from J, with 15 bases between. The CDR3 has 15 residues. For the CDR3, the DNA is TGTGCCAGCAGGCCCCGGGAGGCGGTTAACTATGGCTACACCTTC. Its protein product is CASRPREAVNYGYTF.

The V call is TRBV7-3, the J call TRBJ2-3, with TRBD1 matching over 9 bases. V was pared by 0 bases and J by 8 bases, with 18 bases of the junction left unmatched. Germline V lookup: CDR1 SGHTA, CDR2 FQGTGA. The CDR3 length is 19 residues. CDR3 region: CASSLTSAGTGSPGGTQYF. The DNA of the CDR3 is TGTGCCAGCAGCTTAACCTCCGCCGGGACAGGGTCCCCTGGTGGTACGCAGTATTTT. The full variable domain, completed using reference TRBV7-3 and TRBJ2-3, is GAGVSQTPSNKVTEKGKYVELRCDPISGHTALYWYRQSLGQGPEFLIYFQGTGAADDSGLPNDRFFAVRPEGSVSTLKIQRTERGDSAVYLCASSLTSAGTGSPGGTQYFGPGTRLTVL.

V and J are TRBV12-5 and TRBJ2-3; D uncertain. The CDR3 is made up of 12 amino acids. The germline V gene has CDR1 LGHNT and CDR2 FRNRAP. The ends were cut back, 7 bases at V and 2 bases at J, with 7 bases in the middle. This CDR3 is CASALNTDTQYF. In DNA form, the CDR3 reads TGTGCTAGTGCCCTAAACACAGATACGCAGTATTTT.

The chain carries TRBV5-1 and TRBJ2-1; 10 bases are a match to TRBD2. CDR1 and CDR2 from the germline V gene are SGHRS and YFSETQ. The CDR3 spans 16 residues. Trimming cost V 5 bases and J 6 bases; bases outside gene matches: 11. This CDR3 reads CASRERTSGVSNEQFF. The DNA of the CDR3 is TGCGCCAGCAGGGAAAGGACTAGCGGCGTCTCCAATGAGCAGTTCTTC. Complete variable domain (other parts from reference TRBV5-1 and TRBJ2-1): KAGVTQTPRYLIKTRGQQVTLSCSPISGHRSVSWYQQTPGQGLQFLFEYFSETQRNKGNFPGRFSGRQFSNSRSEMNVSTLELGDSALYLCASRERTSGVSNEQFFGPGTRLTVL.

V usage is TRBV5-4 and J usage is TRBJ1-1, with 8 bases fitting TRBD1. CDR3 length equals 16 residues. CDR1 is SGHNT, CDR2 YYREEE, per germline (reference sequence). J was trimmed by 1 base and V by 4 bases; bases with no gene match: 9. The CDR3 DNA reads TGTGCCAGCAGCCAGGGGGCGGGGGCCTCGAACACTGAAGCTTTCTTT. Its protein is CASSQGAGASNTEAFF. Full variable domain (rest looked up from reference TRBV5-4 and TRBJ1-1): ETGVTQSPTHLIKTRGQQVTLRCSSQSGHNTVSWYQQALGQGPQFIFQYYREEENGRGNFPPRFSGLQFPNYSSELNVNALELDDSALYLCASSQGAGASNTEAFFGQGTRLTVV.

The genes are TRBV10-2 and TRBJ2-7, with 14 bases matching TRBD2. Trimming cost V 0 bases and J 1 base; bases outside gene matches: 8. This CDR3 has 19 residues. The germline CDR1 and CDR2 sequences are WSHSY and SAAADI. The CDR3 nucleotides read TGCGCCAGCAGTGAGTCCCACGGGACTAGCGGGAGAGCGTCCTACGAGCAGTACGTC. Translating it yields CASSESHGTSGRASYEQYV.